The 3 T cell receptor beta chains presented below share a single source sample, sequenced in a study of blood T cell repertoires in COVID-19. Repertoires were generated with immunoSEQ multiplex PCR, while TCRdb's copy carries only in-frame clones and drops some. The sample has about 150,000 clones; roughly four fifths are singletons. The sequenced material came from peripheral blood. The receptors originated from a man older than 75 with acute or convalescent COVID-19.

The chain has TRBV7-8 and TRBJ1-2, with TRBD1 matching over 11 bases. The CDR3 is 16 residues long. Germline trimming cut 5 bases from V and 5 bases from J; bases unmatched to any gene: 10. Germline V lookup: CDR1 SGHVS, CDR2 FQNEAQ. CDR3 loop: CASSPQGQGVIYGYTF. The CDR3 DNA sequence: TGTGCCAGCAGCCCACAGGGACAGGGGGTGATTTATGGCTACACCTTC.

This chain connects TRBV28 to TRBJ2-5, with 9 nucleotides matching TRBD1. CDR1 and CDR2 from the germline V gene are MDHEN and SYDVKM. The CDR3 spans 15 residues. The V gene end was trimmed by 2 bases and the J gene end by 5 bases; junction bases not matched to a gene: 6. CDR3 sequence (DNA): TGTGCCAGCAGTTTAGCGGGACAGGGTGTCGAGACCCAGTACTTC. Amino acids: CASSLAGQGVETQYF.

The J gene is TRBJ2-7, the V gene TRBV6-5; TRBD1 matches at 11 bases. V lost 4 bases to trimming and J lost 6 bases; unmatched junction nucleotides: 5. Germline values: CDR1 MNHEY, CDR2 SVGAGI. CDR3 length: 14 residues. The CDR3: CASSLDRGRVEQYF. The CDR3 DNA follows: TGTGCCAGCAGTTTGGACAGGGGGCGCGTCGAGCAGTACTTC.